The text below deals with one TCR beta chain. The CDR3 is made up of 16 amino acids. The ends were cut back, 5 bases at V and 5 bases at J, with 19 bases in the middle. Germline-derived CDR1 and CDR2 are MNHEY and SMNVEV (reference sequence). This sample is part of a study of blood T cell repertoires in COVID-19. Study at large: Acute and convalescent COVID-19 specimens originated in the United States, Italy and Spain. In each case, the material was cDNA or gDNA derived from T cells, B-cell-depleted T cells, or PBMCs.

Assay: immunoSEQ multiplex PCR; the TCRdb copy retains only in-frame clones and omits some. The sample has approximately 480,000 clones, 89% seen once. Input material: peripheral blood. The V and J genes are TRBV27 and TRBJ1-3; possible D gene TRBD1, 5 bases. The receptor was derived from a man aged 18 to 29 with COVID-19, enrolled during active disease. The CDR3 DNA reads TGTGCCAGCAGTCCCCAGCTCGGGGGAGGACGAAACACCATATATTTT. Amino acids: CASSPQLGGGRNTIYF.